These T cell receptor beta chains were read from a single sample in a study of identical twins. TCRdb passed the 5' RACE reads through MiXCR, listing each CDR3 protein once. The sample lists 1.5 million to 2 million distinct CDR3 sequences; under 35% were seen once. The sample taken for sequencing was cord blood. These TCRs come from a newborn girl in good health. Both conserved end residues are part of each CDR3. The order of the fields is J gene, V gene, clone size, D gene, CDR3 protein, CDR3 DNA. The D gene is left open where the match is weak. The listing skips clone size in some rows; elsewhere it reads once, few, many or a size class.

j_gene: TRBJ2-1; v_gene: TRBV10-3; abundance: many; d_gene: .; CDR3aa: CAISEPLAPEQFF; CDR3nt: TGTGCCATCAGTGAGCCTCTAGCCCCCGAGCAGTTCTTC
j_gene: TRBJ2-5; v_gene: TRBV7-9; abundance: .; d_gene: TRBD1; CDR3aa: CASSLVYKQGANNEQYF; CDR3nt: TGTGCCAGCAGCTTAGTTTATAAACAGGGGGCCAACAATGAGCAGTACTTC
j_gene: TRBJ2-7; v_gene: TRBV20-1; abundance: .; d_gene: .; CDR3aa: CSAKPRRGGNEQYF; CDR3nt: TGCAGTGCTAAGCCTAGACGTGGGGGCAATGAGCAGTACTTC
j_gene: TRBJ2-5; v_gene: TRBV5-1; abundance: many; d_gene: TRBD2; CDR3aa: CASSLGTSGKETQYF; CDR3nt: TGCGCCAGCAGCTTGGGGACTAGCGGGAAAGAGACCCAGTACTTC
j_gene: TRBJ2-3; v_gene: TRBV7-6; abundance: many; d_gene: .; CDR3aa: CASSLYRGTDTQYF; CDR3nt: TGTGCCAGCAGCTTATACAGGGGCACAGATACGCAGTATTTT
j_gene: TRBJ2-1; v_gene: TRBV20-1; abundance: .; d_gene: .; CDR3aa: CSASRGAGNEQFF; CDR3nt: TGCAGTGCTAGCCGGGGAGCGGGCAATGAGCAGTTCTTC
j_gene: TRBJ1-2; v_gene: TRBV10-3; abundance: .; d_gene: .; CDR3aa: CAISPDRNYGYTF; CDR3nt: TGTGCCATCAGCCCGGACAGAAACTATGGCTACACCTTC
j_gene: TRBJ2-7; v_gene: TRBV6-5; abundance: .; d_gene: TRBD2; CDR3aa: CASSYSPGGSHEQYF; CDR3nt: TGTGCCAGCAGTTACTCGCCGGGAGGTTCCCACGAGCAGTACTTC
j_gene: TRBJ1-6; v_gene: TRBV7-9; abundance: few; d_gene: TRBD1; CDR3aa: CASPGDSSYNSPLHF; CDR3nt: TGTGCCAGCCCTGGGGACAGCTCCTATAATTCACCCCTCCACTTT
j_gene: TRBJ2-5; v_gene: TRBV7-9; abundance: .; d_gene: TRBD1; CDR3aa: CASSPKGDRNNEQYF; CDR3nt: TGTGCCAGCAGCCCGAAGGGGGACAGGAACAATGAGCAGTACTTC